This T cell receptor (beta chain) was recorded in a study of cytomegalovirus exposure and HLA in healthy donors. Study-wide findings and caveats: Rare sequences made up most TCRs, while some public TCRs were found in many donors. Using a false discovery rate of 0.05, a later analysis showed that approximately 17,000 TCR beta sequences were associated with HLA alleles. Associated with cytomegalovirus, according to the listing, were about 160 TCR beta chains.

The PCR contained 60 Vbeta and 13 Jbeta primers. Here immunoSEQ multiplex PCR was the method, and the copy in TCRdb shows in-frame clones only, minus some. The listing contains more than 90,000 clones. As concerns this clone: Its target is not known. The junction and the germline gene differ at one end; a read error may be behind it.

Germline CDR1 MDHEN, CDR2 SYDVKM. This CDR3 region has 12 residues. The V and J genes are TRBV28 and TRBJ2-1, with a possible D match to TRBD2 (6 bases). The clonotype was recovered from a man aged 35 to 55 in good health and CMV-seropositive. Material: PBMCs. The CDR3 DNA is TGCGGGGCGGGACTCTCCTACAATGAGCAGTTCTTC. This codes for CGAGLSYNEQFF. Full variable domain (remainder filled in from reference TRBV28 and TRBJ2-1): DVKVTQSSRYLVKRTGEKVFLECVQDMDHENMFWYRQDPGLGLRLIYFSYDVKMKEKGDIPEGYSVSREKKERFSLILESASTNQTSMYLCGAGLSYNEQFFGPGTRLTVL.